This T cell receptor beta chain is drawn from a study of T cell clones after liver transplantation. Germline V gene sequence: CDR1 MGHDK, CDR2 SYGVNS. This CDR3 contains 15 residues. The V end was cut by 10 bases, the J end by 3 bases, with 19 bases between. Only in-frame clones appear in the TCRdb table, and some are missing; sequencing was by immunoSEQ multiplex PCR. The data contain about 33,000 clones, around 94% of them seen just once; the ten biggest clones take up about 24%. This sequence was found in a human patient who received a liver transplant. Some T cells may have come from the graft donor. This sample comprised CD8+ T cells from blood, obtained 12 months after liver transplant. This chain joins TRBV25-1 and TRBJ2-4; tentatively, D is TRBD1 or TRBD2 (7 bases each). The CDR3 loop reads CATAGGGRDKNIQYF. The CDR3 DNA follows: TGTGCCACCGCAGGGGGAGGGCGTGACAAAAACATTCAGTACTTC. Combining the CDR3 with reference TRBV25-1 and TRBJ2-4 gives the whole variable domain EADIYQTPRYLVIGTGKKITLECSQTMGHDKMYWYQQDPGMELHLIHYSYGVNSTEKGDLSSESTVSRIRTEHFPLTLESARPSHTSQYLCATAGGGRDKNIQYFGAGTRLSVL.